The following is a T cell receptor beta chain sequence with its context. Its antigen remains unknown. The sample belongs to a study of shared clonotypes between healthy human individuals. At the level of the study: CD4 naive and memory got three plates each, CD8 naive two, CD8 memory one. Findings and limits, study-wide: Non-shared clonotypes were found to have lower generation probabilities than the clonotypes that were shared by all four of the sorted-subset donors. Limitation of the genetic and exposure-history diversity represented came from the few donors. It was observed that roughly 5% of naive CD4 clonotypes were shared across a few donors.

Germline V gene sequence: CDR1 MGHRA, CDR2 YSYEKL. This CDR3 spans 16 amino acids. Trimming removed 3 bases from V and 7 bases from J; junction bases left unmatched: 6. Sequencing used immunoSEQ multiplex PCR; TCRdb keeps in-frame clones, though not all of them. The sample yields roughly 680,000 clones, about two thirds seen once. This sequence was found in a woman aged 25-40 years in good health. The chain couples TRBV4-1 to TRBJ2-1; 13 bases agree with TRBD2. The specimen was memory CD4+ T cells sorted from blood. Documented subset: CD45RA-negative fraction. CDR3 loop: CASSQGTSGIKNEQFF. In nucleotides, the CDR3 is TGCGCCAGCAGCCAGGGGACTAGCGGGATAAAGAATGAGCAGTTCTTC.